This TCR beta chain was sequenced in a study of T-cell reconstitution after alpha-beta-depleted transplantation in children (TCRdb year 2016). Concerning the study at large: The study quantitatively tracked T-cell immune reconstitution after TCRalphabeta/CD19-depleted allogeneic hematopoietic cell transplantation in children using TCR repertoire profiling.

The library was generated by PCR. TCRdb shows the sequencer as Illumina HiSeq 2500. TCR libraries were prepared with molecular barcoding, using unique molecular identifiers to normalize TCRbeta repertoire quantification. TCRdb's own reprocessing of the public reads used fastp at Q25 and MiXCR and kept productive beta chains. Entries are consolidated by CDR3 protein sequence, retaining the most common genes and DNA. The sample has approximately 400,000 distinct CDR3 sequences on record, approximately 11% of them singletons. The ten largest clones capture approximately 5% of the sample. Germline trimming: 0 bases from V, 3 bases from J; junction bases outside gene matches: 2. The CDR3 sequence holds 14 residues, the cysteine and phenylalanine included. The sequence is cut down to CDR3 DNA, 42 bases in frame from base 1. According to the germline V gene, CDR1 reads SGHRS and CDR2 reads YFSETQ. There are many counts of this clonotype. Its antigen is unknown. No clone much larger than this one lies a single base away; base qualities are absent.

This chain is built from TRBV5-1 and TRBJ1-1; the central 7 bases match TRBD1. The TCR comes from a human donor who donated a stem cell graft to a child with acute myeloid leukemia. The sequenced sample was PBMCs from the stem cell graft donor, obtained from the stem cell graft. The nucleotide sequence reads TGCGCCAGCAGCTTGGAGGGGGCTTACACTGAAGCTTTCTTT. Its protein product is CASSLEGAYTEAFF. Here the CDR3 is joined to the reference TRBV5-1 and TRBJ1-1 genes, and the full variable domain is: KAGVTQTPRYLIKTRGQQVTLSCSPISGHRSVSWYQQTPGQGLQFLFEYFSETQRNKGNFPGRFSGRQFSNSRSEMNVSTLELGDSALYLCASSLEGAYTEAFFGQGTRLTVV.